This record concerns one T cell receptor (beta chain) sequence. Its antigen is not known. The same CDR3 arises from other DNA sequences in this sample as well. The sample originates from a study of shared clonotypes between healthy human individuals. The germline gives CDR1 SGHTA, CDR2 FQGTGA. The CDR3 loop spans 14 amino acids. The ends were cut back, 2 bases at V and 0 bases at J, with 7 bases in the middle. The assay was immunoSEQ multiplex PCR, and TCRdb's table has in-frame clones only and misses some. The sample contains 800,000 to 1,200,000 clones, 75% to 80% of which appear only once. Overall study findings and caveats: The small donor group covered limited genetic and exposure diversity.

The specimen sequenced was memory CD4+ T cells from PBMCs. Subset specified: CD45RA-negative fraction. This TCR derives from a man between 18 and 35 years old in good health. Some clones in this sample may be carry-over from other donors' samples. This sequence joins TRBV7-3 and TRBJ1-1, with D possibly being TRBD1 (6 bases). The CDR3 spells CASSLQGMNTEAFF. The CDR3 nucleotides are TGTGCCAGCAGCTTACAGGGGATGAACACTGAAGCTTTCTTT.